This T cell receptor (beta chain) was profiled in a study of blood T cell repertoires in COVID-19. In germline, CDR1 is LNHNV, CDR2 YYDKDF (reference sequence). The CDR3 is 14 amino acids. V lost 3 bases, J lost 1 base, and 8 bases lay in between. In the authors' workflow: Reference gene primers were amplified, and this amplification served to estimate nucleated cell counts. Assay: immunoSEQ multiplex PCR; the TCRdb copy retains only in-frame clones and omits some. That table furnishes V, J and clone size, whereas the DNA furnished D and trimming. Of more than 110,000 clones in the sample, roughly 82% were seen once.

The receptor's source is a man older than 75 with acute or convalescent COVID-19. The specimen was peripheral blood. The rearrangement links TRBV15 to TRBJ2-3, with D possibly being TRBD2 (6 bases). As DNA, the CDR3 is TGTGCCACCAGCAGCCCGGGAGGCACAGATACGCAGTATTTT. It encodes CATSSPGGTDTQYF.